This is a list of T cell receptor beta chains from one sample in a study of cytomegalovirus exposure and HLA in healthy donors. Clones were sequenced by immunoSEQ multiplex PCR, and TCRdb holds only the in-frame ones, with some missing. The repertoire includes about 75,000 clones, about 85% of them detected once, and 2.5% to 3% sits in the top ten. Material: PBMCs. The source of these receptors is a man aged 25-45 years in good health and CMV-seronegative. Each CDR3 is given with its conserved first and last residue. The D gene is left open where the match is weak. Not every row has a clone size; where given, it reads once, few, many or a size class.

abundance	v_gene	j_gene	d_gene	CDR3nt	CDR3aa
-	TRBV6-5	TRBJ2-7	TRBD1	TGTGCCAGCAGTTGGGGACAGGGGTCCTACGAGCAGTACTTC	CASSWGQGSYEQYF
-	TRBV6-5	TRBJ2-7	-	TGTGCCAGCAGCCCCGGGACTCTACCCTACGAGCAGTACTTC	CASSPGTLPYEQYF
few	TRBV7-3	TRBJ1-5	-	TGTGCCAGCAGCTTAAGAGCGGGTGATCAGCCCCAGCATTTT	CASSLRAGDQPQHF
few	TRBV7-3	TRBJ2-1	-	TGTGCCAGCAGCCCACAAGGACTCAGCTCCTACAATGAGCAGTTCTTC	CASSPQGLSSYNEQFF
-	TRBV7-3	TRBJ1-1	-	TGTGCCAGCAGCTTAACGTCCGGGAAGAGGACTGAAGCTTTCTTT	CASSLTSGKRTEAFF
-	TRBV14	TRBJ1-1	TRBD1	TGTGCCAGCAGCCGCGACAGGGGAACTGAAGCTTTCTTT	CASSRDRGTEAFF
-	TRBV9	TRBJ2-7	-	TGTGCCAGCAGCGTAGATAACAGGGAATACGAGCAGTACTTC	CASSVDNREYEQYF
once	TRBV18	TRBJ1-2	TRBD1	TGTGCCAGCTCACCTTCCGGGACAGCAGCTAACTATGGCTACACCTTC	CASSPSGTAANYGYTF
few	TRBV18	TRBJ2-1	-	TGTGCCAGCTCACCATACGGGGGCTCCTACAATGAGCAGTTCTTC	CASSPYGGSYNEQFF
-	TRBV27	TRBJ2-3	-	TGTGCCAGCAGTTTAGGGCTTATGAACACAGATACGCAGTATTTT	CASSLGLMNTDTQYF
-	TRBV6-6	TRBJ1-2	-	TGTGCCAGCAGACGGGACTCCTCCTCGGGCTACACCTTC	CASRRDSSSGYTF
-	TRBV7-2	TRBJ1-3	-	TGTGCCAGCAGCTTAGCTGGCAGGGATGGAAACACCATATATTTT	CASSLAGRDGNTIYF
-	TRBV10-3	TRBJ2-7	-	TGTGCCATCAGTGAGCAGATCGCGGGCCACGAGCAGTACTTC	CAISEQIAGHEQYF
-	TRBV9	TRBJ2-2	TRBD1	TGTGCCAGCAGCGTGACAGGGGGCTATAGCACCGGGGAGCTGTTTTTT	CASSVTGGYSTGELFF
-	TRBV10-3	TRBJ2-3	TRBD2	TGTGCCATCAGGGATCATAGACTAGCGGGCACAGATACGCAGTATTTT	CAIRDHRLAGTDTQYF
-	TRBV11-3	TRBJ2-4	-	TGTGCCAGCAGCCAGGGTAAAAACATTCAGTACTTC	CASSQGKNIQYF
-	TRBV6-5	TRBJ1-2	-	TGTGCCAGCAGTTACTCAACAGGCGAATGGGGCTATGGCTACACCTTC	CASSYSTGEWGYGYTF
many	TRBV7-8	TRBJ1-4	-	TGTGCCAGCAGCCCAAGTCAAAGGAGGAATGAAAAACTGTTTTTT	CASSPSQRRNEKLFF
few	TRBV14	TRBJ2-5	TRBD2	TGTGCCAGCAGCCAAGATTGGGGGGGAAAAGGTGGGGAGACCCAGTACTTC	CASSQDWGGKGGETQYF
-	TRBV2	TRBJ1-5	-	TGTGCCAGCAGTGAGGAGTCTGTGAGGCCCCAGCATTTT	CASSEESVRPQHF
-	TRBV6-5	TRBJ1-1	-	TGTGCCAGCAGTTACTCCCCAGGGGAATACACTGAAGCTTTCTTT	CASSYSPGEYTEAFF
-	TRBV7-2	TRBJ1-2	TRBD1	TGTGCCAGCAGGGAGAGTATGGACAGGGGACACTATGGCTACACCTTC	CASRESMDRGHYGYTF
-	TRBV27	TRBJ2-5	TRBD2	TGTGCCAGCAGTGTCAGTAGCGGGAGGGCCAGGGAGACCCAGTACTTC	CASSVSSGRARETQYF
-	TRBV6-5	TRBJ2-5	TRBD1	TGTGCCAGCAGTCGCACAGGACAGGGCGAGGAGACCCAGTACTTC	CASSRTGQGEETQYF
-	TRBV7-7	TRBJ2-1	TRBD2	TGTGCTAGCAGCTCGGGACTAGCGGGGTCGAATGAGCAGTTCTTC	CASSSGLAGSNEQFF
-	TRBV7-2	TRBJ2-5	TRBD1	TGTGCCAGCAGCGCCCAGACAGGGCGACACCAAGAGACCCAGTACTTC	CASSAQTGRHQETQYF
-	TRBV7-9	TRBJ2-7	TRBD1	TGTGCCAGCAGCCCAAGACAGGGCATCTCCTACGAGCAGTACTTC	CASSPRQGISYEQYF
few	TRBV19	TRBJ2-2	TRBD2	TGTGCCAGTAGTACCCTCGGGGGGAACTTGGGGGAGCTGTTTTTT	CASSTLGGNLGELFF
-	TRBV4-1	TRBJ2-1	-	TGCGCCAGCAGCCAAGATCCGGGGAGGCGCAGCTCCTACAATGAGCAGTTCTTC	CASSQDPGRRSSYNEQFF
-	TRBV4-1	TRBJ2-2	-	TGCGCCAGCAGCCCCACAGGGACCGGTTCCGGGGAGCTGTTTTTT	CASSPTGTGSGELFF
-	TRBV5-1	TRBJ2-3	TRBD2	TGCGCCAGCAGCTTGGCTCTCGCGGGGGGGCCCCCAGATACGCAGTATTTT	CASSLALAGGPPDTQYF
once	TRBV19	TRBJ1-1	-	TGTGCCAGTAGTAACCTGGGGGGCACTGAAGCTTTCTTT	CASSNLGGTEAFF
-	TRBV5-1	TRBJ2-7	TRBD1	TGCGCCAGCAGCTCCGGGACAGGCATCTACGAGCAGTACTTC	CASSSGTGIYEQYF
-	TRBV5-6	TRBJ2-3	TRBD1	TGTGCCAGCCGGACAGGACCCCTGGGGAGCACAGATACGCAGTATTTT	CASRTGPLGSTDTQYF
-	TRBV5-6	TRBJ2-2	TRBD1	TGTGCCAGCAGCCCTAGGGGGCGCGGCACCGGGGAGCTGTTTTTT	CASSPRGRGTGELFF
once	TRBV5-1	TRBJ2-3	TRBD1	TGCGCCAGCAGCTTGGGATACCGGGACAGGTATCAATACACAGATACGCAGTATTTT	CASSLGYRDRYQYTDTQYF
-	TRBV7-9	TRBJ1-5	TRBD1	TGTGCCAGCAGCGCTGGGACAGGGGTGGGTCAGCCCCAGCATTTT	CASSAGTGVGQPQHF
few	TRBV7-2	TRBJ2-2	TRBD2	TGTGCCAGCAGCTTAGTGGCTAGCGGGGGGTGGGAGCTGTTTTTT	CASSLVASGGWELFF
-	TRBV4-3	TRBJ1-2	TRBD1	TGCGCCAGCAGCCCCCGGGACAGGGGGATCCATGGCTACACCTTC	CASSPRDRGIHGYTF
-	TRBV28	TRBJ2-5	-	TGTGCCACCCACCTTTCGACAGGTCAAGAGACCCAGTACTTC	CATHLSTGQETQYF
-	TRBV9	TRBJ2-3	TRBD2	TGTGCCAGCAGCGGCGGGACTAGCGGGCTCACAGATACGCAGTATTTT	CASSGGTSGLTDTQYF
-	TRBV5-8	TRBJ2-3	-	TGTGCCAGCAGCTTACAGTTCCTTCCGGATACGCAGTATTTT	CASSLQFLPDTQYF
-	TRBV9	TRBJ2-6	-	TGTGCCAGCAGCGTTCAGGGTTCTGGGGCCAACGTCCTGACTTTC	CASSVQGSGANVLTF
-	TRBV7-3	TRBJ2-3	TRBD1	TGTGCCAGCAGCCAAGAAAGGGGACAGGGCACAGATACGCAGTATTTT	CASSQERGQGTDTQYF
-	TRBV6-1	TRBJ2-1	-	TGTGCCAGCAGTGAACTAGCTAATGAGCAGTTCTTC	CASSELANEQFF
-	TRBV19	TRBJ2-1	TRBD2	TGTGCCAGTACACAAACGGGACTAGCGGGGCGCTACAATGAGCAGTTCTTC	CASTQTGLAGRYNEQFF
-	TRBV13	TRBJ1-2	-	TGTGCCAGCAGCTTAGGCTGGGTGGGGCACTTGAGGTATGGCTACACCTTC	CASSLGWVGHLRYGYTF
-	TRBV19	TRBJ2-2	-	TGTGCCAGTGGAGGACTGAACACCGGGGAGCTGTTTTTT	CASGGLNTGELFF
-	TRBV11-3	TRBJ2-2	-	TGTGCCAGCAGCCAGGGGGGATACACGGGATATCGGAACACCGGGGAGCTGTTTTTT	CASSQGGYTGYRNTGELFF
-	TRBV9	TRBJ1-4	-	TGTGCCAGCAGCGCTGGCCTTAATGAAAAACTGTTTTTT	CASSAGLNEKLFF
-	TRBV28	TRBJ1-1	-	TGTGCCAGCAGTTTGGGGGGAAATCCAGCTTTCTTT	CASSLGGNPAFF
-	TRBV5-1	TRBJ2-4	TRBD2	TGCGCCAGCAGCACGGGACTAGCGGAAAACATTCAGTACTTC	CASSTGLAENIQYF
-	TRBV27	TRBJ2-1	-	TGTGCCAGCAGTCTCTCCGGGACACTAGGGAGGGGGGAGCAGTTCTTC	CASSLSGTLGRGEQFF
-	TRBV15	TRBJ2-5	-	TGTGCCACCAGCAGAGATCAGGAGACCCAGTACTTC	CATSRDQETQYF
-	TRBV30	TRBJ1-1	-	TGTGCCTTCCAGAGGGCCCCCATGAACACTGAAGCTTTCTTT	CAFQRAPMNTEAFF
-	TRBV10-3	TRBJ1-6	-	TGTGCCATCAGTGACAACCGGGGGGGTAATTCACCCCTCCACTTT	CAISDNRGGNSPLHF